This T cell receptor beta chain originates from a study of shared clonotypes between healthy human individuals. Study summary: Used for every donor were three CD4 naive, three CD4 memory, two CD8 naive and one CD8 memory plate.

Germline CDR1 KGHSH, CDR2 LQKENI. The CDR3 extends over 16 amino acids. The ends lost 2 bases at V and 2 bases at J; junction bases unmatched: 6. Naive CD8 populations comprised CD45RO-negative cells positively selected for CCR7, excluding terminally differentiated effector memory CD45RA+ cells. For each subset, genomic DNA was distributed in equal portions over several immunoSEQ plates. Libraries were prepared by immunoSEQ multiplex PCR; TCRdb keeps only in-frame clonotypes and omits some of them. In the table there are approximately 1.9 million clones, 85% to 95% of which are singletons. Sequenced input: naive CD8+ T cells from PBMCs. The receptor comes from a man younger than 35 in good health. Some clones in this sample may be carry-over from other donors' samples. The J gene is TRBJ2-5, the V gene TRBV18; 9 positions match TRBD1. The CDR3 DNA is TGTGCCAGCTCACCATCCGGGACAGGGACTCAAGAGACCCAGTACTTC. As protein: CASSPSGTGTQETQYF.